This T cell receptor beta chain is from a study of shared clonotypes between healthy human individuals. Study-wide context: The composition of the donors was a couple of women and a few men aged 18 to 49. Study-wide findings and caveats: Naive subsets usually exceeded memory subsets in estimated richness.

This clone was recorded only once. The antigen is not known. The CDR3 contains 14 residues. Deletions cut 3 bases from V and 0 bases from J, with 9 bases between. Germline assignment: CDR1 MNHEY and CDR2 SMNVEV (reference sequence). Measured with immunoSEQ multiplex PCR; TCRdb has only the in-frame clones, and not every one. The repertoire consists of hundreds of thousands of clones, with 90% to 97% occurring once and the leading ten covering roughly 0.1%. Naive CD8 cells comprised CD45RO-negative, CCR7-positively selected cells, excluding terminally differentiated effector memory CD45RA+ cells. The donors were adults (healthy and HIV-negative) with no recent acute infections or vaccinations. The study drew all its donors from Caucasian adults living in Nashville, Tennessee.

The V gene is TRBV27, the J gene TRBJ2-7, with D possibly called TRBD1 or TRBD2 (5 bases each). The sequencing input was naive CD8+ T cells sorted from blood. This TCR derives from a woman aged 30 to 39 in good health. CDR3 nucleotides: TGTGCCAGCAGTTTTGAGGGGTCCTCCTACGAGCAGTACTTC. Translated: CASSFEGSSYEQYF.